This T cell receptor (beta chain) was obtained from a study of blood T cell repertoires in COVID-19. Some clones are missing from TCRdb's copy, which holds only in-frame ones; the method was immunoSEQ multiplex PCR. The profile shows some 41,000 clones, approximately 83% of them singletons. The V gene end was trimmed by 0 bases and the J gene end by 7 bases; junction bases not matched to a gene: 16. The CDR3 sequence is 18 residues long. Germline-derived CDR1 and CDR2 are MNHEY and SVGEGT. Sequenced: peripheral blood. The receptor's source is an older man in a cohort sampled during active COVID-19. The chain couples TRBV6-2 or TRBV6-3 to TRBJ1-2, with 8 bases aligning to TRBD1. CDR3 amino acids: CASSYSATLGQASGGYTF. CDR3 coding DNA: TGTGCCAGCAGTTACTCGGCGACTTTGGGACAGGCGAGCGGTGGCTACACCTTC.